This passage covers 10 T cell receptor beta chains from one sample sequenced in a study of CD8+CD57+ T cells in acquired aplastic anemia. Genomic DNA constituted the template upon which TCR beta VDJ and CDR3 profiling was performed. TCRdb fed the reads into MiXCR, producing one record per CDR3 protein. The sample lists roughly 220,000 distinct CDR3 sequences, approximately 60% occurring once. Before being chosen for sequencing, patients had shown CD8+CD57+ cell expansion by flow cytometry. Source material: sorted CD4+, CD8+, or CD8+CD57+ T cells (not recorded which) from PBMCs. These receptors were taken from a human donor with aplastic anemia.

This clonotype was seen just once. The rearrangement links TRBV7-9 to TRBJ2-3; D may be TRBD2 (5 bases). Germline-derived CDR1 and CDR2 are SEHNR and FQNEAQ (reference sequence). This CDR3 is built from 14 residues. Between the trimmed V and J ends, which lost 3 bases and 5 bases, there was a span of 12 bases. The CDR3 bases are TGTGCCAGCAGCTTCGGGATGGTGGGAGATACGCAGTATTTT. Translating it yields CASSFGMVGDTQYF.

This clonotype was counted many times. The V and J genes are TRBV3-1 and TRBJ2-1; TRBD1 agrees at 9 bases. Germline CDR1 LGHDT, CDR2 YNNKEL (reference sequence). CDR3 length: 15 amino acids. The V segment lost 0 bases and the J segment 4 bases; nucleotides outside the gene matches: 1. The CDR3 DNA follows: TGTGCCAGCAGCCAAGACGGGACAGGGTACAATGAGCAGTTCTTC. Its protein product is CASSQDGTGYNEQFF.

This clonotype was recorded a few times. The chain carries TRBV25-1 and TRBJ2-2; perhaps TRBD2 as D (6 bases). V lost 10 bases and J 7 bases, leaving 13 bases between the germline ends. Germline CDR1 reads MGHDK; CDR2 reads SYGVNS. The CDR3 runs to 12 residues. CDR3 bases: TGTGCCACCCATTCCGGGAGCGGGGAGCTGTTTTTT. It translates to CATHSGSGELFF.

This clonotype appeared a few times. The CDR3 loop reads CASKPDRGRGETQYF. The CDR3 region has the DNA TGTGCCAGCAAACCGGACAGGGGCCGTGGAGAGACCCAGTACTTC. This rearrangement joins TRBV12-3 or TRBV12-4 to TRBJ2-5; 9 bases agree with TRBD1. This CDR3 is built from 15 residues. V was pared by 7 bases and J by 4 bases, with 10 bases of the junction left unmatched.

The V and J genes are TRBV7-9 and TRBJ2-2; D unresolved. Germline values: CDR1 SEHNR, CDR2 FQNEAQ (reference sequence). This CDR3 has 12 residues. Trimming left V 2 bases short and J 6 bases short, with 4 bases between. This CDR3 is CASSLLPGELFF. In DNA form, the CDR3 reads TGTGCCAGCAGCTTACTCCCCGGGGAGCTGTTTTTT.

The rearrangement joins TRBV5-1 to TRBJ2-7; TRBD1 aligns across 9 bases. CDR1 is SGHRS, CDR2 YFSETQ, per germline. Trimming removed 2 bases from V and 0 bases from J; junction bases left unmatched: 3. CDR3 length: 15 residues. The CDR3 DNA reads as TGCGCCAGCAGCTTTACAGGGGGCAGCTCCTACGAGCAGTACTTC. It specifies CASSFTGGSSYEQYF.

The chain recombines TRBV29-1 with TRBJ1-2; D is possibly TRBD1 (5 bases). Germline V gene sequence: CDR1 SQVTM, CDR2 ANQGSEA. This CDR3 is 15 amino acids long. With 4 bases removed from V and 5 bases from J, the gap between germline ends came to 20 bases. CDR3 coding DNA: TGCAGCGTTGCCCCCGACAGCCTCACCCGGTATGGCTACACCTTC. It codes for CSVAPDSLTRYGYTF.

Of note for this clonotype: Germline is not matched at one junction end, which may reflect a read error. This chain joins TRBV10-3 and TRBJ1-2; unclear D gene. Germline CDR1 reads ENHRY; CDR2 reads SYGVKD. CDR3 length equals 15 residues. This CDR3 is CASSYSYSTDYGYTF. The CDR3 DNA reads TGTGCCAGCAGTTACTCCTACTCGACGGACTATGGCTACACCTTC.

The gene calls are TRBV4-1 and TRBJ2-1; D may be TRBD1 (5 bases). CDR1 and CDR2 (germline): MGHRA, YSYEKL. The CDR3 sequence is 16 residues long. V was shortened by 0 bases and J by 5 bases, with 14 bases between the two germline ends. The CDR3 loop is CASSQDQAGLDNEQFF. As DNA, the CDR3 is TGCGCCAGCAGCCAAGATCAAGCAGGGCTGGACAATGAGCAGTTCTTC.

V and J are TRBV9 and TRBJ1-1, with TRBD1 matching 7 bases. Germline CDR1 is SGDLS and CDR2 is YYNGEE. The CDR3 is 13 residues long. The ends lost 3 bases at V and 9 bases at J; junction bases unmatched: 8. As DNA, the CDR3 is TGTGCCAGCAGCGCCAACAGGGGTAATAAAGCTTTCTTT. Translating it yields CASSANRGNKAFF.